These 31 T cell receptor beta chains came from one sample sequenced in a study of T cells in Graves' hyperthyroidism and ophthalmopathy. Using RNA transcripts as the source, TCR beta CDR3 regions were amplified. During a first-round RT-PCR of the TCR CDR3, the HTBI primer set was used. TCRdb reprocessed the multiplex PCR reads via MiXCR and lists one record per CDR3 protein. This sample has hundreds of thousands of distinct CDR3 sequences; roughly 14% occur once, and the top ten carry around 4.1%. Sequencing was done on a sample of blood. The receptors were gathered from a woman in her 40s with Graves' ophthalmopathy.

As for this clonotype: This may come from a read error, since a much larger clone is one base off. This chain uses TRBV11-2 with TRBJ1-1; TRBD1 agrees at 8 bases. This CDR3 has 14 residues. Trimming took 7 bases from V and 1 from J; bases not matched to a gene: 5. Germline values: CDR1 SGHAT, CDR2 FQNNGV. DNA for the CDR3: TGTGCCAGCATCCCAGACAGGGGGAACACTGAAGCTTTCTTT. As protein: CASIPDRGNTEAFF.

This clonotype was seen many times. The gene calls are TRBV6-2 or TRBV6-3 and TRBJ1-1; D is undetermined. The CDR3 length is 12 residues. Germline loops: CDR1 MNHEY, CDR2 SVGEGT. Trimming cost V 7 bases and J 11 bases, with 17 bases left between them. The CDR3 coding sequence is TGTGCCAGCACACTAAAGGATGGTGGGGCTTTCTTT. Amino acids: CASTLKDGGAFF.

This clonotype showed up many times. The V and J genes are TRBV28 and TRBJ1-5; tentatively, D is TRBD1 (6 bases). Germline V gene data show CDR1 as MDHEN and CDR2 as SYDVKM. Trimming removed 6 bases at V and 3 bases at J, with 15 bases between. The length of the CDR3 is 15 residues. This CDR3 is CASSPHGGANQPQHF. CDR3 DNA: TGTGCCAGCAGCCCCCACGGGGGGGCCAATCAGCCCCAGCATTTT.

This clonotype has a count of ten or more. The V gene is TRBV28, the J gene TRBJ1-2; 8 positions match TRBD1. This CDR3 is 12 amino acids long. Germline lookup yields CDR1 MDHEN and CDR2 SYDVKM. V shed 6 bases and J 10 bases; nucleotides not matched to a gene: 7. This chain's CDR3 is CASRGAGGVYTF. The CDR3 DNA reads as TGTGCCAGCAGAGGGGCAGGGGGCGTCTACACCTTC.

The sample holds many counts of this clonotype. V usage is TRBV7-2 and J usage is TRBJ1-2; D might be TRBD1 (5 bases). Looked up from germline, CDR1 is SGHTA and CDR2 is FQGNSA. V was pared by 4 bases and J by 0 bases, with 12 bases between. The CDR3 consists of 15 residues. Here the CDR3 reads CASSSPGRTNYGYTF. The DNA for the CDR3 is TGTGCCAGCAGCTCGCCAGGGAGGACTAACTATGGCTACACCTTC. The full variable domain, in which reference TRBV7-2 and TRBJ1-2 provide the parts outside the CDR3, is GAGVSQSPSNKVTEKGKDVELRCDPISGHTALYWYRQSLGQGLEFLIYFQGNSAPDKSGLPSDRFSAERTGGSVSTLTIQRTQQEDSAVYLCASSSPGRTNYGYTFGSGTRLTVV.

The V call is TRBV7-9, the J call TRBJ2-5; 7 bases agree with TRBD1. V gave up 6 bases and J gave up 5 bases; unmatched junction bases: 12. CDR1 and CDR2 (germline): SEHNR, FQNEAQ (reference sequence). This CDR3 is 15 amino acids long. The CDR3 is CASRTDRAVGETQYF. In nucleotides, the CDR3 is TGTGCCAGCAGAACCGACAGGGCTGTTGGGGAGACCCAGTACTTC.

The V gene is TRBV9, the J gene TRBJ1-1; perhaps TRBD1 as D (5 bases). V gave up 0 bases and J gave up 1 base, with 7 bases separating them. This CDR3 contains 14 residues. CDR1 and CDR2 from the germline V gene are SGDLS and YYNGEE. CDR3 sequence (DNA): TGTGCCAGCAGCGTAGCGGGGACGAACACTGAAGCTTTCTTT. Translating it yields CASSVAGTNTEAFF.

In DNA, the CDR3 is TGCAGTGCTAGGCCCAGGGTAGGGAATCAGCCCCAGCATTTT. Encoded protein: CSARPRVGNQPQHF. The chain carries TRBV20-1 and TRBJ1-5; D may be TRBD1 (5 bases). The CDR3 is made up of 14 amino acids. Germline V gives CDR1 DFQATT, CDR2 SNEGSKA (reference sequence). V gave up 3 bases and J gave up 4 bases, with 13 bases separating them.

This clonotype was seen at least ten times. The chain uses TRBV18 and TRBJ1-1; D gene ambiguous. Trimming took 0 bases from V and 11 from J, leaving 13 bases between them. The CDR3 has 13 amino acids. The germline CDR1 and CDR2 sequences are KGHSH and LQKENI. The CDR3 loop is CASSPPSGSRAFF. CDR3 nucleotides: TGTGCCAGCTCACCACCGTCCGGGTCGAGGGCTTTCTTT.

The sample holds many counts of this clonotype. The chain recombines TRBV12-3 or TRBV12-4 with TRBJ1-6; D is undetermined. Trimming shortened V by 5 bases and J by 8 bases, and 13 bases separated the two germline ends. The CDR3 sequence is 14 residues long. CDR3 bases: TGTGCCAGCAGTCCCCTGGGCGGGGATTCACCCCTCCACTTT. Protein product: CASSPLGGDSPLHF.

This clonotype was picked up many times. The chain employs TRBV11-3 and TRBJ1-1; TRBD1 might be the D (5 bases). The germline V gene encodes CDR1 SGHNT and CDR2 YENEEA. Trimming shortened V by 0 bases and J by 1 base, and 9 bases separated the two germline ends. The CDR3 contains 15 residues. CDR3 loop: CASSLDLGRNTEAFF. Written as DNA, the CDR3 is TGTGCCAGCAGCTTAGATCTGGGGCGGAACACTGAAGCTTTCTTT.

This CDR3 is CASSLESGGNIQYF. The CDR3 bases are TGCGCCAGCAGCTTGGAGTCAGGTGGGAACATTCAGTACTTC. The V call is TRBV5-1, the J call TRBJ2-4; the D is unclear. Trimming shortened V by 0 bases and J by 7 bases, and 11 bases separated the two germline ends. The CDR3 consists of 14 residues. Looked up from germline, CDR1 is SGHRS and CDR2 is YFSETQ.

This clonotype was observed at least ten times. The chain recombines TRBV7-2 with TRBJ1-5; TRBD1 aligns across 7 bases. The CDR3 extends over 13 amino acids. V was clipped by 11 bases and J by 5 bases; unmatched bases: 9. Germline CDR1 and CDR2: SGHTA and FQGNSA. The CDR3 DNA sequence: TGTGCCGTCGGCCGACAGGGTGATCAGCCCCAGCATTTT. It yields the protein CAVGRQGDQPQHF. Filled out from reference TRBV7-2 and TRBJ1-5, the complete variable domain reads GAGVSQSPSNKVTEKGKDVELRCDPISGHTALYWYRQSLGQGLEFLIYFQGNSAPDKSGLPSDRFSAERTGGSVSTLTIQRTQQEDSAVYLCAVGRQGDQPQHFGDGTRLSIL.

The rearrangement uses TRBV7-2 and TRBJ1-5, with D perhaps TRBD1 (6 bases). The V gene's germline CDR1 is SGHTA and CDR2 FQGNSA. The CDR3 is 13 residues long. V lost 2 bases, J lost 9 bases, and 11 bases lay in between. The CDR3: CASSLNPDRPQHF. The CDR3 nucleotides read TGTGCCAGCAGCTTAAACCCGGACAGGCCCCAGCATTTT. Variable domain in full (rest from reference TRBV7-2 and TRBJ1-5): GAGVSQSPSNKVTEKGKDVELRCDPISGHTALYWYRQSLGQGLEFLIYFQGNSAPDKSGLPSDRFSAERTGGSVSTLTIQRTQQEDSAVYLCASSLNPDRPQHFGDGTRLSIL.

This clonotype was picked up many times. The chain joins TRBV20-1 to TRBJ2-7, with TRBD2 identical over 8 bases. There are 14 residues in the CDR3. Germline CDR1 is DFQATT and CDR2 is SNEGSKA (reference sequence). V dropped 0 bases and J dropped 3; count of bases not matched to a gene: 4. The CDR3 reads CSARDEREYYEQYF. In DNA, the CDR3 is TGCAGTGCTAGAGACGAGCGGGAGTACTACGAGCAGTACTTC.

CDR3 sequence: CASSPGQGIEQYF. CDR3 DNA: TGTGCCAGCAGTCCAGGACAGGGAATCGAGCAGTACTTC. The chain combines TRBV11-2 with TRBJ2-7; 8 nucleotides match TRBD1. Unmatched junction bases numbered 7, after V lost 6 bases and J lost 6 bases. This CDR3 comprises 13 residues. Germline CDR1 is SGHAT and CDR2 is FQNNGV.

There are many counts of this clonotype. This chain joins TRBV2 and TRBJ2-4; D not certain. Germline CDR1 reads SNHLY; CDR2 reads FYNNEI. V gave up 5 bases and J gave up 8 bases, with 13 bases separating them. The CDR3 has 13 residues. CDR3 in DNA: TGTGCCAGCAGTAATTGGGGAAGGGACATTCAGTACTTC. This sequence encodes CASSNWGRDIQYF.

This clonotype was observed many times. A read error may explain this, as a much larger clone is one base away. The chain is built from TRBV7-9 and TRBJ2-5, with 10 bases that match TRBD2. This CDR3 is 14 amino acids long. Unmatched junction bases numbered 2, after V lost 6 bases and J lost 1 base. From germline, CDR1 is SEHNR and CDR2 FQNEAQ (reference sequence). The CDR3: CASRRTSGQETQYF. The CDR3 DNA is TGTGCCAGCAGGAGGACTAGCGGCCAAGAGACCCAGTACTTC.

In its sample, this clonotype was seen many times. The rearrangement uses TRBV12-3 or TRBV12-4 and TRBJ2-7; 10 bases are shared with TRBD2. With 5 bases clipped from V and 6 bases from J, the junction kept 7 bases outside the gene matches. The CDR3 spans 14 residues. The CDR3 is CASSRAGGPGEQYF. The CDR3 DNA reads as TGTGCCAGCAGTCGAGCGGGAGGGCCGGGCGAGCAGTACTTC.

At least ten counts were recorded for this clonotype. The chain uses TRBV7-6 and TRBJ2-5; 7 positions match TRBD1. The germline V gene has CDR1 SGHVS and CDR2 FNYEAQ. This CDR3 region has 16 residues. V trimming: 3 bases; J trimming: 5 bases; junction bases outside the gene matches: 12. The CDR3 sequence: CASSLDPRQGLETQYF. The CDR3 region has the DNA TGTGCCAGCAGCTTGGACCCTCGACAGGGTCTGGAGACCCAGTACTTC. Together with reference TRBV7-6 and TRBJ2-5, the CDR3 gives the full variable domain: GAGVSQSPRYKVTKRGQDVALRCDPISGHVSLYWYRQALGQGPEFLTYFNYEAQQDKSGLPNDRFSAERPEGSISTLTIQRTEQRDSAMYRCASSLDPRQGLETQYFGPGTRLLVL.

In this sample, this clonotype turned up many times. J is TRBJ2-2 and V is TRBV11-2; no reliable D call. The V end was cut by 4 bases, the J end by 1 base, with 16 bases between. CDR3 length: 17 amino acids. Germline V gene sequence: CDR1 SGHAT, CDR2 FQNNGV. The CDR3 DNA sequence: TGTGCCAGCAGCTCCCAGGAGTGGATGGTGAACACCGGGGAGCTGTTTTTT. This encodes CASSSQEWMVNTGELFF.

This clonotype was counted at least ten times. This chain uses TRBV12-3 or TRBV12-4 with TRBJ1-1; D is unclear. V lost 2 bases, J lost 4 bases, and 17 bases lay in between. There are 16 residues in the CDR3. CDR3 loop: CASSLSYGVTTTEAFF. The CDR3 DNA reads TGTGCCAGCAGTTTATCTTATGGGGTAACGACCACTGAAGCTTTCTTT.

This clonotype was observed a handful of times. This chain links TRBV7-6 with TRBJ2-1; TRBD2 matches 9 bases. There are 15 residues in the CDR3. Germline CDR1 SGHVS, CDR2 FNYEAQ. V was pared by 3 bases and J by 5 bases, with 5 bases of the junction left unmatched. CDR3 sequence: CASSFQAGGNNEQFF. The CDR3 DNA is TGTGCCAGCAGCTTCCAAGCGGGGGGAAACAATGAGCAGTTCTTC.

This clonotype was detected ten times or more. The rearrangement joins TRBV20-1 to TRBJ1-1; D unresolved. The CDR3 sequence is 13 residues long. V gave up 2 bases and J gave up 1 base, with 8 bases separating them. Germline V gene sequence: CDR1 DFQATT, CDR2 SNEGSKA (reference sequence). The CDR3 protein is CSARSAGNTEAFF. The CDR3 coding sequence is TGCAGTGCTAGATCGGCCGGGAACACTGAAGCTTTCTTT.

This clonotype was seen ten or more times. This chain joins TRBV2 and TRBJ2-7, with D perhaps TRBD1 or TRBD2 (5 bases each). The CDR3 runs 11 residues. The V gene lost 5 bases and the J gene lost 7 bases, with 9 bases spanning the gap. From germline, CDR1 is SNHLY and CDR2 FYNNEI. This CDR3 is CASSRDGEQYF. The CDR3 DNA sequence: TGTGCCAGCAGTCGGGACGGTGAGCAGTACTTC.

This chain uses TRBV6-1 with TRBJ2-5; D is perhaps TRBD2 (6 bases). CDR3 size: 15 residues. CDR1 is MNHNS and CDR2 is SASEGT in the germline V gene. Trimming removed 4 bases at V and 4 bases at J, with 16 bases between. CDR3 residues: CASSAGTPWVETQYF. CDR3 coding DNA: TGTGCCAGCAGTGCGGGGACTCCCTGGGTAGAGACCCAGTACTTC.

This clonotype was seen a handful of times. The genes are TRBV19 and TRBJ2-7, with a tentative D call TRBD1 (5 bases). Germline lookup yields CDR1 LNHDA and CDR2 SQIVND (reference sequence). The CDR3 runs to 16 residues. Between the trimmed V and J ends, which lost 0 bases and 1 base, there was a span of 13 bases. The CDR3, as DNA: TGTGCCAGTAGTATAGATTCTCAGGGCAGGTCCTACGAGCAGTACTTC. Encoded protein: CASSIDSQGRSYEQYF.

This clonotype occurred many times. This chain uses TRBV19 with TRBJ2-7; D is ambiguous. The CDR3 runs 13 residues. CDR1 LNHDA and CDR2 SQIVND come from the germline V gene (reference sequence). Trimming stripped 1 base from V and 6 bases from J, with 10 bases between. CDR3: CASSIVGLAEQYF. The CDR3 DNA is TGTGCCAGTAGTATAGTTGGCTTGGCCGAGCAGTACTTC.

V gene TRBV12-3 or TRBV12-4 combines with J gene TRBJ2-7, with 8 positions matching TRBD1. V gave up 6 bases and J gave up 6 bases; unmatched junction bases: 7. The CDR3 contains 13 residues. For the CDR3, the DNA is TGTGCCAGCAGCGGACAGGGATCGTCCGAGCAGTACTTC. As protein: CASSGQGSSEQYF.

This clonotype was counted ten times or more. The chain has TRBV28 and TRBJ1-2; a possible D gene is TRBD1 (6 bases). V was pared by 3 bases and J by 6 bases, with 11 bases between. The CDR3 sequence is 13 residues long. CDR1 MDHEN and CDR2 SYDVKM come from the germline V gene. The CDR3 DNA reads TGTGCCAGCAGTTTTTGGGGGGCCAATGGCTACACCTTC. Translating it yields CASSFWGANGYTF.

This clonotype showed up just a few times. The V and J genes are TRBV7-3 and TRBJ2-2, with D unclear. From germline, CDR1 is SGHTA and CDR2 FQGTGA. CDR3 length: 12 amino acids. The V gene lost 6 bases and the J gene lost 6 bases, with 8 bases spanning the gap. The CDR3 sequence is CASSKVAGELFF. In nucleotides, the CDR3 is TGTGCCAGCAGTAAAGTTGCCGGGGAGCTGTTTTTT.